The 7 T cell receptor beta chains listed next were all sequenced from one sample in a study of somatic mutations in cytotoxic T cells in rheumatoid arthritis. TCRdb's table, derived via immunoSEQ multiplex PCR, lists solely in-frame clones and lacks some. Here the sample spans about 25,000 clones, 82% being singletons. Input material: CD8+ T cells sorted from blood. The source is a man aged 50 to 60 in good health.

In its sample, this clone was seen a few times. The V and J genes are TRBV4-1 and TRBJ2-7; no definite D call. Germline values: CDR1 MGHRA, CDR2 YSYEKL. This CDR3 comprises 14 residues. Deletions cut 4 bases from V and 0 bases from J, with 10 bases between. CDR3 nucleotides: TGCGCCAGCAGCCCAAGGGAAGACTCCTACGAGCAGTACTTC. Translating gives CASSPREDSYEQYF.

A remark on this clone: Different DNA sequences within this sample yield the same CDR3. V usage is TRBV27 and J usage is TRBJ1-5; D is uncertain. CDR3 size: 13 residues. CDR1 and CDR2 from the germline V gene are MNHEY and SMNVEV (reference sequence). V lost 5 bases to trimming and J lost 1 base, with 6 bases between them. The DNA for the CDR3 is TGTGCCAGCAGTCTCTCCAGCAATCAGCCCCAGCATTTT. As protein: CASSLSSNQPQHF.

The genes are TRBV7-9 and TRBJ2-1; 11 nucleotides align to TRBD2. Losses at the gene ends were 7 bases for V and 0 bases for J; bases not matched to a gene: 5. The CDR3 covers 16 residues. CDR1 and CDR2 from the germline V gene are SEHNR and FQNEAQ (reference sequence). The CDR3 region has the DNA TGTGCCAGCACCTCCCTAGCGGGGGGCTCCTACAATGAGCAGTTCTTC. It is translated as CASTSLAGGSYNEQFF. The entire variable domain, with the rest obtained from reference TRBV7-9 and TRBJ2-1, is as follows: DTGVSQNPRHKITKRGQNVTFRCDPISEHNRLYWYRQTLGQGPEFLTYFQNEAQLEKSRLLSDRFSAERPKGSFSTLEIQRTEQGDSAMYLCASTSLAGGSYNEQFFGPGTRLTVL.

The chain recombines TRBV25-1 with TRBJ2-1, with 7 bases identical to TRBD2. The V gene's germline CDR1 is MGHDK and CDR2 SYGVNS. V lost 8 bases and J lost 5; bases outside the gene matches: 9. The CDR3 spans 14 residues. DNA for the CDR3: TGTGCCAGCTCTACGGCTAGCGGAAACAATGAGCAGTTCTTC. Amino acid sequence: CASSTASGNNEQFF.

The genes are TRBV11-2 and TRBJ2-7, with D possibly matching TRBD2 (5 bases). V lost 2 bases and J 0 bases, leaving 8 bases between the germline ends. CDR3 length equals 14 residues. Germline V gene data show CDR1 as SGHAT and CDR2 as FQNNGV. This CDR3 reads CASSLYTSSYEQYF. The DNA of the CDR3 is TGTGCCAGCAGCTTATACACTAGCTCCTACGAGCAGTACTTC.

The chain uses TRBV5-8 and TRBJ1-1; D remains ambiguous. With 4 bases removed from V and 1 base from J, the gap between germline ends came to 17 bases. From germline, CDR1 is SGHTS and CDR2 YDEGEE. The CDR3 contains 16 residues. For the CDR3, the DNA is TGTGCCAGCAGCCCGAGGGTACCGACGAGGAACACTGAAGCTTTCTTT. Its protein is CASSPRVPTRNTEAFF.

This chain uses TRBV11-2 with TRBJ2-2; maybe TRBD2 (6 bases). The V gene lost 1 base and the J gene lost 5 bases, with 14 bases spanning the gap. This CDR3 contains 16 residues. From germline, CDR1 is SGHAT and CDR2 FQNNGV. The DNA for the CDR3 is TGTGCCAGCAGCTTAGTCCCCGGGAGAAATACCGGGGAGCTGTTTTTT. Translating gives CASSLVPGRNTGELFF.